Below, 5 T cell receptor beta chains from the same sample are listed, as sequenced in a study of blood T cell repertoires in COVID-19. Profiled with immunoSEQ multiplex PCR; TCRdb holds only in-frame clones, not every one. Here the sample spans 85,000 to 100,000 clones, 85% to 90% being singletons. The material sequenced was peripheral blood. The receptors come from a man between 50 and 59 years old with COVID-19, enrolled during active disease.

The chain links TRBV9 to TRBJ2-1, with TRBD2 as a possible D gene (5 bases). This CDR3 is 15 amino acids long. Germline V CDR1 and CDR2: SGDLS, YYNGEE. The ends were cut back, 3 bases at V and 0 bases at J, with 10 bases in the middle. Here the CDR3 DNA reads TGTGCCAGCAGCGCACGGGGTCTCTCCTACAATGAGCAGTTCTTC. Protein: CASSARGLSYNEQFF.

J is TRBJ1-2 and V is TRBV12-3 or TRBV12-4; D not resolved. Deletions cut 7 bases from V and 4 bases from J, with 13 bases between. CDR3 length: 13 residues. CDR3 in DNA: TGTGCCAGCAAACCTCGGGAAACCTATGGCTACACCTTC. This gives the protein CASKPRETYGYTF.

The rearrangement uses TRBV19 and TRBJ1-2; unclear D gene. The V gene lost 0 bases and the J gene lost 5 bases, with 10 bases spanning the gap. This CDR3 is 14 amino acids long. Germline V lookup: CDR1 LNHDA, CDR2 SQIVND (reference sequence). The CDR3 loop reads CASSIESPPYGYTF. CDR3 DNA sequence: TGTGCCAGTAGTATAGAATCCCCCCCTTATGGCTACACCTTC. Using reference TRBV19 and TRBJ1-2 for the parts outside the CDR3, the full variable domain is DGGITQSPKYLFRKEGQNVTLSCEQNLNHDAMYWYRQDPGQGLRLIYYSQIVNDFQKGDIAEGYSVSREKKESFPLTVTSAQKNPTAFYLCASSIESPPYGYTFGSGTRLTVV.

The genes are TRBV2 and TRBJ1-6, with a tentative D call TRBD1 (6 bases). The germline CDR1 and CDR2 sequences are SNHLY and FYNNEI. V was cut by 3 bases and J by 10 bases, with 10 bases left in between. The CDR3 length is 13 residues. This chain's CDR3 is CASSEDRLSPLHF. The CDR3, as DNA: TGTGCCAGCAGTGAGGACAGACTGTCACCCCTCCACTTT.

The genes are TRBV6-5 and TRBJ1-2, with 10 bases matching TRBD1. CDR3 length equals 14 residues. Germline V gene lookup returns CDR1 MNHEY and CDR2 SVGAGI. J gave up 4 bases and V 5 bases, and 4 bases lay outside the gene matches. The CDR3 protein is CASSTGTGVYGYTF. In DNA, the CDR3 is TGTGCCAGCAGTACCGGGACAGGGGTCTATGGCTACACCTTC.